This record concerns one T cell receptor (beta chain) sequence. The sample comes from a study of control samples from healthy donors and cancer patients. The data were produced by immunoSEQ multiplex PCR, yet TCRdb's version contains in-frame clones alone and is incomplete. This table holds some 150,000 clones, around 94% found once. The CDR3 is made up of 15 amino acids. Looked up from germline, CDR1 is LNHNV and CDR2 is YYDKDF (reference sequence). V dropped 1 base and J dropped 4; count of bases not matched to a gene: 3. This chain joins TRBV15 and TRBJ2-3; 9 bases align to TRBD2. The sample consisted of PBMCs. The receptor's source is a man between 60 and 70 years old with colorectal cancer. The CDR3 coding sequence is TGTGCCACCAGCAGAGTAGCGGGGGAGGCAGATACGCAGTATTTT. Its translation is CATSRVAGEADTQYF.